This T cell receptor beta chain was found in a study of shared clonotypes between healthy human individuals. Clones were read by immunoSEQ multiplex PCR, and TCRdb kept only the in-frame ones, dropping some. The sample yields some 2 million clones, approximately 94% seen once. Per the germline V gene, CDR1 is PRHDT and CDR2 is FYEKMQ (reference sequence). The CDR3 extends over 12 amino acids. Trimming pared 9 bases from V and 3 bases from J, leaving 8 bases between. It was CD45RO-negative cells, positively selected for CCR7, that made up naive CD8 cells, with terminally differentiated effector memory CD45RA+ cells excluded.

The chain recombines TRBV13 with TRBJ2-2, with no clear D. The TCR was taken from a man aged 18 to 30 in good health. The specimen was naive CD8+ T cells sorted from blood. The DNA for the CDR3 is TGTGCCAGAATGGGCGACACCGGGGAGCTGTTTTTT. Protein sequence: CARMGDTGELFF. The entire variable domain, with the rest obtained from reference TRBV13 and TRBJ2-2, is as follows: AAGVIQSPRHLIKEKRETATLKCYPIPRHDTVYWYQQGPGQDPQFLISFYEKMQSDKGSIPDRFSAQQFSDYHSELNMSSLELGDSALYFCARMGDTGELFFGEGSRLTVL.